This T cell receptor beta chain originates from a study of T cells in Graves' hyperthyroidism and ophthalmopathy. V was clipped by 4 bases and J by 4 bases; unmatched bases: 13. CDR3 size: 18 residues. Remarks on this clonotype: Its cognate antigen is unknown.

TCR beta CDR3 region amplification was performed from RNA transcripts. The study used the HTBI primer set for a first-round RT-PCR of the TCR CDR3. MiXCR, applied by TCRdb to the multiplex PCR reads, yields one record per CDR3 protein. The profile covers 700,000 to 950,000 distinct CDR3 sequences, with over 35% appearing a single time and 31% taken by the ten largest. Notes on the study in general: Researchers report that a 13 V-J model separated ophthalmopathy from stable hyperthyroidism.

Fresh peripheral blood, less than 11 ml of it, supplied the PBMCs. The rearrangement joins TRBV12-3 or TRBV12-4 to TRBJ1-6; 7 positions match TRBD1. The specimen was blood. The receptor's source is a woman aged 40 to 50 with Graves' hyperthyroidism. The CDR3 sequence: CASSYAGTANPYNSPLHF. CDR3 in DNA: TGTGCCAGCAGTTACGCGGGGACAGCGAATCCTTATAATTCACCCCTCCACTTT.